This passage covers 27 T cell receptor beta chains from one sample sequenced in a study of CD8 T cells in ankylosing spondylitis. One entry per CDR3 protein results from TCRdb running MiXCR on the 5' RACE reads. The data hold about 100,000 distinct CDR3 sequences, with about 24% observed a single time. Sequenced: synovial fluid, either unsorted or a sorted T cell fraction (not recorded which). The receptors come from a male donor with ankylosing spondylitis.

There are a few counts of this clonotype. The chain couples TRBV24-1 to TRBJ2-1; TRBD1 might be the D (6 bases). The CDR3 has 16 amino acids. Trimming pared 3 bases from V and 3 bases from J, leaving 14 bases between. CDR1 KGHDR and CDR2 SFDVKD come from the germline V gene. CDR3 amino acids: CATSDPYRAVYNEQFF. DNA of the CDR3: TGTGCCACCAGTGATCCCTACAGGGCGGTCTACAATGAGCAGTTCTTC.

This clonotype was detected a few times. The genes are TRBV16 and TRBJ1-2, with a possible D match to TRBD1 (5 bases). The V and J ends lost 4 bases and 2 bases respectively, with 14 bases between them. There are 15 residues in the CDR3. Germline values: CDR1 KGHSY, CDR2 FQNENV. As DNA, the CDR3 is TGTGCCAGCAGCCGTCGGGGCGGGGTGAACTATGGCTACACCTTC. Its translation: CASSRRGGVNYGYTF. The full variable domain, its missing parts supplied by reference TRBV16 and TRBJ1-2, is GEEVAQTPKHLVRGEGQKAKLYCAPIKGHSYVFWYQQVLKNEFKFLISFQNENVFDETGMPKERFSAKCLPNSPCSLEIQATKLEDSAVYFCASSRRGGVNYGYTFGSGTRLTVV.

This chain uses TRBV15 with TRBJ2-3; D is possibly TRBD2 (5 bases). This CDR3 is built from 12 residues. Germline V gene lookup returns CDR1 LNHNV and CDR2 YYDKDF (reference sequence). Between the trimmed V and J ends, which lost 3 bases and 11 bases, there was a span of 12 bases. DNA of the CDR3: TGTGCCACCAGCAGGGAGGCCGATTGGCAGTATTTT. Its translation is CATSREADWQYF.

The gene calls are TRBV11-2 and TRBJ1-1; D is unresolved. The CDR3 consists of 13 residues. Looked up from germline, CDR1 is SGHAT and CDR2 is FQNNGV. The V and J ends lost 7 bases and 3 bases respectively, with 12 bases between them. In nucleotides, the CDR3 is TGTGCCAGCACCGTGACCGCAGACACTGAAGCTTTCTTT. Protein sequence: CASTVTADTEAFF. Together with reference TRBV11-2 and TRBJ1-1, the CDR3 gives the full variable domain: EAGVAQSPRYKIIEKRQSVAFWCNPISGHATLYWYQQILGQGPKLLIQFQNNGVVDDSQLPKDRFSAERLKGVDSTLKIQPAKLEDSAVYLCASTVTADTEAFFGQGTRLTVV.

The chain is built from TRBV7-2 and TRBJ1-1, with D perhaps matching TRBD1 (5 bases). The CDR3 sequence is 15 residues long. Trimming pared 7 bases from V and 2 bases from J, leaving 17 bases between. CDR1 and CDR2 from the germline V gene are SGHTA and FQGNSA. CDR3 sequence: CASTRSQGGNTEAFF. The CDR3 coding sequence is TGTGCCAGCACCCGAAGTCAGGGAGGAAACACTGAAGCTTTCTTT.

This clonotype was seen a handful of times. The chain joins TRBV19 to TRBJ2-3, with 10 positions matching TRBD1. V shed 6 bases, J shed 4 bases, and the junction held 16 bases outside the gene matches. Per germline, CDR1 LNHDA and CDR2 SQIVND (reference sequence). The CDR3 loop spans 18 amino acids. The CDR3 DNA reads as TGTGCCAGTAGACCGGCAAGTATGGACAGGGGGTTGGCAGATACGCAGTATTTT. This codes for CASRPASMDRGLADTQYF.

The rearrangement links TRBV11-2 to TRBJ2-1; 7 bases are shared with TRBD1. J was trimmed by 4 bases and V by 5 bases; bases with no gene match: 8. Germline assignment: CDR1 SGHAT and CDR2 FQNNGV. The CDR3 is made up of 15 amino acids. In DNA form, the CDR3 reads TGTGCCAGCAGCCCTTTTTGGGGACAGTACAATGAGCAGTTCTTC. Translation gives CASSPFWGQYNEQFF.

This clonotype was found a few times. CDR3 in DNA: TGTGCCAGCAGCCTCAGCGATGGTGGCACTGAAGCTTTCTTT. This sequence encodes CASSLSDGGTEAFF. V and J are TRBV4-2 and TRBJ1-1; D not certain. Trimming shortened V by 4 bases and J by 4 bases, and 13 bases separated the two germline ends. CDR1 and CDR2 (germline): LGHNA, YNFKEQ. The CDR3 length is 14 residues.

This clonotype was seen a handful of times. The chain recombines TRBV9 with TRBJ1-1; D remains ambiguous. Germline assignment: CDR1 SGDLS and CDR2 YYNGEE. The CDR3 runs 15 residues. The germline V and J ends were trimmed by 1 base and 2 bases, with 12 bases remaining between them. The CDR3 sequence is CASSVRVGSNTEAFF. DNA for the CDR3: TGTGCCAGCAGCGTAAGGGTAGGGAGCAACACTGAAGCTTTCTTT.

The rearrangement uses TRBV11-2 and TRBJ2-3; 7 bases match TRBD2. Trimming took 7 bases from V and 1 from J; bases not matched to a gene: 5. The length of the CDR3 is 14 residues. Germline values: CDR1 SGHAT, CDR2 FQNNGV. The CDR3 protein is CASNEGGGTDTQYF. The CDR3 nucleotides read TGTGCCAGCAACGAGGGAGGGGGCACAGATACGCAGTATTTT.

This rearrangement joins TRBV11-2 to TRBJ2-2; 7 bases are a match to TRBD1. With V trimmed by 1 base and J by 3 bases, 8 bases remained unmatched. Germline V CDR1 and CDR2: SGHAT, FQNNGV. The CDR3 is 17 amino acids. CDR3 nucleotides: TGTGCCAGCAGCTTAGGACAGGGAAAAGGGGACACCGGGGAGCTGTTTTTT. This sequence encodes CASSLGQGKGDTGELFF.

The genes are TRBV20-1 and TRBJ2-2, with TRBD2 identical over 11 bases. This CDR3 region has 15 residues. Germline V gene lookup returns CDR1 DFQATT and CDR2 SNEGSKA (reference sequence). V shed 6 bases and J 4 bases; nucleotides not matched to a gene: 7. The CDR3 protein is CSASSGRLSTGELFF. The CDR3, as DNA: TGCAGTGCCTCTAGCGGGAGGCTATCCACCGGGGAGCTGTTTTTT.

This clonotype was detected a few times. The J gene is TRBJ2-7, the V gene TRBV20-1, with 8 bases identical to TRBD1. CDR3 size: 14 residues. Germline lookup yields CDR1 DFQATT and CDR2 SNEGSKA (reference sequence). V lost 5 bases to trimming and J lost 2 bases; unmatched junction nucleotides: 8. The CDR3 region has the DNA TGCAGTGCTCAGGACAGGGATAACCCCTACGAGCAGTACGTC. This sequence encodes CSAQDRDNPYEQYV.

This chain connects TRBV24-1 to TRBJ2-1; 7 positions match TRBD2. With 1 base clipped from V and 6 bases from J, the junction kept 11 bases outside the gene matches. CDR1 KGHDR and CDR2 SFDVKD come from the germline V gene. The CDR3 spans 17 residues. As DNA, the CDR3 is TGTGCCACCAGTGATTTTAGGCCTAGCGGAGAGGTCAATGAGCAGTTCTTC. It translates to CATSDFRPSGEVNEQFF.

Ten or more counts support this clonotype. This chain joins TRBV15 and TRBJ2-3; tentatively, D is TRBD1 or TRBD2 (5 bases each). The germline V gene has CDR1 LNHNV and CDR2 YYDKDF (reference sequence). This CDR3 comprises 15 residues. V lost 3 bases and J 4 bases, leaving 14 bases between the germline ends. CDR3 DNA: TGTGCCACCAGCAGCCCGCTCGGGGCCTCAGATACGCAGTATTTT. This translates into CATSSPLGASDTQYF.

The genes are TRBV5-1 and TRBJ2-1; the match to TRBD1 covers 10 bases. The V segment lost 0 bases and the J segment 14 bases; nucleotides outside the gene matches: 11. The CDR3 sequence is 15 residues long. The germline V gene encodes CDR1 SGHRS and CDR2 YFSETQ. The CDR3 nucleotides are TGCGCCAGCAGCTTGGCCGGAGGTTCCGGGACAGGGGAGTTCTTC. Amino acids: CASSLAGGSGTGEFF.

Sample share makes this clonotype medium-sized. This chain links TRBV7-9 with TRBJ2-1, with D unresolved. With 2 bases removed from V and 2 bases from J, the gap between germline ends came to 13 bases. The CDR3 runs 16 residues. Per the germline V gene, CDR1 is SEHNR and CDR2 is FQNEAQ (reference sequence). This CDR3 reads CASSLPLSEAYNEQFF. CDR3 coding DNA: TGTGCCAGCAGCTTACCCCTAAGTGAAGCCTACAATGAGCAGTTCTTC.

J is TRBJ2-1 and V is TRBV12-3 or TRBV12-4; D gene ambiguous. V was clipped by 1 base and J by 9 bases, with 7 bases between them. CDR3 length: 12 residues. The chain's CDR3 is CASSLEYGEQFF. CDR3 sequence (DNA): TGTGCCAGCAGTTTAGAGTACGGTGAGCAGTTCTTC.

This chain uses TRBV2 with TRBJ2-1, with 13 bases identical to TRBD2. The V and J ends lost 6 bases and 0 bases, in that order; junction bases with no gene match: 11. The CDR3 is 19 amino acids. Germline V lookup: CDR1 SNHLY, CDR2 FYNNEI. The CDR3 coding sequence is TGTGCCAGCAGGAGACGACTAGCGGGAGGCCTGAGCTCCTACAATGAGCAGTTCTTC. This translates into CASRRRLAGGLSSYNEQFF. The full variable domain, its missing parts supplied by reference TRBV2 and TRBJ2-1, is EPEVTQTPSHQVTQMGQEVILRCVPISNHLYFYWYRQILGQKVEFLVSFYNNEISEKSEIFDDQFSVERPDGSNFTLKIRSTKLEDSAMYFCASRRRLAGGLSSYNEQFFGPGTRLTVL.

This clonotype showed up just once. The chain combines TRBV20-1 with TRBJ2-1, with 7 bases identical to TRBD1. In germline, CDR1 is DFQATT, CDR2 SNEGSKA (reference sequence). The junction had 7 bases not matched to a gene; V was cut back by 6 bases and J by 2 bases. The CDR3 runs 14 residues. CDR3 nucleotide sequence: TGCAGTGCAGGGATGGGACAGCCCTACAATGAGCAGTTCTTC. Amino acids: CSAGMGQPYNEQFF.

The chain has TRBV29-1 and TRBJ2-3; 14 bases agree with TRBD2. The CDR3 spans 15 residues. Germline V gene lookup returns CDR1 SQVTM and CDR2 ANQGSEA. The trim removed 7 bases at V and 6 bases at J, leaving 9 bases unmatched. The CDR3 DNA sequence: TGCAGCGCCCCTCGACTAGCGGGAGGGCGGGATACGCAGTATTTT. As protein: CSAPRLAGGRDTQYF.

This clonotype was detected a few times. The V call is TRBV20-1, the J call TRBJ1-3; TRBD1 matches at 7 bases. The CDR3 sequence is 13 residues long. V trimming: 4 bases; J trimming: 2 bases; junction bases outside the gene matches: 2. The germline V gene has CDR1 DFQATT and CDR2 SNEGSKA (reference sequence). The CDR3 sequence: CSAIGQAGNTIYF. The CDR3 DNA reads as TGCAGTGCTATCGGACAGGCTGGAAACACCATATATTTT.

This clonotype was detected a few times. The V gene is TRBV20-1, the J gene TRBJ2-3; unclear D gene. This CDR3 contains 16 residues. Trimming shortened V by 0 bases and J by 4 bases, and 17 bases separated the two germline ends. Germline V gene lookup returns CDR1 DFQATT and CDR2 SNEGSKA (reference sequence). CDR3 sequence reads: CSARDLSGTFSDTQYF. The CDR3 DNA follows: TGCAGTGCTAGAGATCTTTCTGGTACCTTCTCAGATACGCAGTATTTT.

This clonotype appeared many times. This chain connects TRBV20-1 to TRBJ2-1; D possibly corresponds to TRBD1 (5 bases). V lost 3 bases, J lost 5 bases, and 11 bases lay in between. Germline V gene data show CDR1 as DFQATT and CDR2 as SNEGSKA (reference sequence). The CDR3 sequence is 13 residues long. Here the CDR3 DNA reads TGCAGTGCTAGTGGGCAGGGCAACAATGAGCAGTTCTTC. Protein product: CSASGQGNNEQFF.

This clonotype showed up many times. J is TRBJ2-3 and V is TRBV20-1, with 7 bases that match TRBD1. J was trimmed by 0 bases and V by 5 bases; bases with no gene match: 2. The CDR3 consists of 13 residues. Germline-derived CDR1 and CDR2 are DFQATT and SNEGSKA (reference sequence). The CDR3 nucleotides are TGCAGTGCTCACAGGGGTAGCACAGATACGCAGTATTTT. Translated: CSAHRGSTDTQYF.

This clonotype was counted a few times. The chain has TRBV27 and TRBJ1-6; D call uncertain. The CDR3 totals 14 residues. Germline V gene data show CDR1 as MNHEY and CDR2 as SMNVEV (reference sequence). Trimming stripped 6 bases from V and 6 bases from J, with 12 bases between. The CDR3 DNA reads TGTGCCAGCAGCCGGACGGGCCCTAATTCACCCCTCCACTTT. Amino acids: CASSRTGPNSPLHF.

DNA of the CDR3: TGCGCCAGCAGCGAGGGCCCGCGAGCGAGGAGCTCCTACGAGCAGTACGTC. This gives the protein CASSEGPRARSSYEQYV. The chain combines TRBV5-1 with TRBJ2-7; D possibly corresponds to TRBD2 (5 bases). Germline V CDR1 and CDR2: SGHRS, YFSETQ. This CDR3 spans 17 amino acids. Trimming took off 4 bases at V and 0 bases at J, with 20 bases between the two ends.